One sample yielded the 26 T cell receptor beta chains listed below, sequenced in a study of metastatic and nonmetastatic thyroid tumors. Every patient underwent thyroid surgery untreated. Through MiXCR, TCRdb re-clonotyped the PCR reads. In the table there are around 28,000 clones, just under 30% of which are singletons. Sequencing was carried out using blood. The receptors derive from a female donor with papillary thyroid cancer or a benign thyroid nodule (not recorded which). Some clones in this sample may be carry-over from other donors' samples.

The chain links TRBV6-4 to TRBJ2-2, with unresolved D. CDR1 is MRHNA, CDR2 SNTAGT, per germline. V lost 0 bases and J 8 bases, leaving 7 bases between the germline ends. The length of the CDR3 is 13 residues. The CDR3 spells CASSDSIRGELFF. The CDR3 region has the DNA TGTGCCAGCAGTGACTCAATAAGGGGGGAGCTGTTTTTT.

Only a few counts were recorded for this clone. This chain joins TRBV9 and TRBJ1-2; D gene ambiguous. The CDR3 length is 14 residues. V was shortened by 3 bases and J by 3 bases, with 12 bases between the two germline ends. In germline, CDR1 is SGDLS, CDR2 YYNGEE. The CDR3 sequence: CASSDSAEYYGYTF. The DNA of the CDR3 is TGTGCCAGCAGCGACAGCGCGGAATACTATGGCTACACCTTC. Full variable domain (outside the CDR3, taken from reference TRBV9 and TRBJ1-2): DSGVTQTPKHLITATGQRVTLRCSPRSGDLSVYWYQQSLDQGLQFLIQYYNGEERAKGNILERFSAQQFPDLHSELNLSSLELGDSALYFCASSDSAEYYGYTFGSGTRLTVV.

This clone showed up many times. The chain combines TRBV5-8 with TRBJ1-3; no reliable D call. Germline CDR1 reads SGHTS; CDR2 reads YDEGEE. The V end lost 0 bases, the J end lost 0 bases, and 7 bases lay between the germline ends. The CDR3 sequence is 15 residues long. This chain's CDR3 is CASSLGTYSGNTIYF. The CDR3, as DNA: TGTGCCAGCAGCTTGGGCACTTACTCTGGAAACACCATATATTTT.

This clone was seen many times. The chain's CDR3 is CASSLRTGVWETQYF. In DNA form, the CDR3 reads TGTGCCAGCAGTTTGCGGACAGGGGTGTGGGAGACCCAGTACTTC. The rearrangement links TRBV28 to TRBJ2-5; 9 bases match TRBD1. Per germline, CDR1 MDHEN and CDR2 SYDVKM. The CDR3 spans 15 residues. Trimming cost V 3 bases and J 5 bases; bases outside gene matches: 7.

The gene calls are TRBV6-1 and TRBJ1-2; D perhaps matches TRBD1 (6 bases). Trimming left V 9 bases short and J 4 bases short, with 12 bases between. Per the germline V gene, CDR1 is MNHNS and CDR2 is SASEGT. CDR3 length: 12 amino acids. CDR3 coding DNA: TGTGCCAGGGGGGGGCAGGGCTATGGCTACACCTTC. It specifies CARGGQGYGYTF.

The CDR3 DNA is TGTGCCAGCAGTTATGCCGAGACAGGGGGGGATGGCTACACCTTC. As protein: CASSYAETGGDGYTF. The rearrangement uses TRBV6-2 or TRBV6-3 and TRBJ1-2; 9 bases are a match to TRBD1. Germline-derived CDR1 and CDR2 are MNHEY and SVGEGT. Trimming at V came to 3 bases and at J to 6 bases, leaving 8 bases not matched to a gene. The CDR3 extends over 15 amino acids.

This clone was counted only a few times. This chain connects TRBV6-1 to TRBJ2-7, with TRBD2 identical over 9 bases. Germline trimming cut 3 bases from V and 2 bases from J; bases unmatched to any gene: 5. The CDR3 consists of 15 residues. Germline CDR1 is MNHNS and CDR2 is SASEGT. CDR3 sequence reads: CASSEGLASTYEQYF. The CDR3, as DNA: TGTGCCAGCAGTGAGGGACTAGCCTCAACCTACGAGCAGTACTTC.

This chain uses TRBV5-4 with TRBJ1-1; tentatively, D is TRBD1 (5 bases). Between the trimmed V and J ends, which lost 3 bases and 0 bases, there was a span of 12 bases. The CDR3 runs to 15 residues. Germline-derived CDR1 and CDR2 are SGHNT and YYREEE (reference sequence). CDR3 amino acids: CASSSMGLLNTEAFF. CDR3 DNA: TGTGCCAGCAGCTCGATGGGACTCCTGAACACTGAAGCTTTCTTT. The whole variable domain, filled in from reference TRBV5-4 and TRBJ1-1, reads ETGVTQSPTHLIKTRGQQVTLRCSSQSGHNTVSWYQQALGQGPQFIFQYYREEENGRGNFPPRFSGLQFPNYSSELNVNALELDDSALYLCASSSMGLLNTEAFFGQGTRLTVV.

This sequence joins TRBV19 and TRBJ1-5, with TRBD1 identical over 7 bases. The J call is doubtful: the DNA matches TRBJ2-3 better. The germline V gene has CDR1 LNHDA and CDR2 SQIVND (reference sequence). The CDR3 has 13 residues. The CDR3 loop reads CASSIQGDQPQYF. In DNA form, the CDR3 reads TGTGCCAGTAGTATCCAGGGGGATCAGCCCCAGTATTTT.

V usage is TRBV5-1 and J usage is TRBJ1-6; D uncertain. The germline V gene encodes CDR1 SGHRS and CDR2 YFSETQ. V lost 0 bases and J lost 5, with 9 bases in between. There are 15 residues in the CDR3. For the CDR3, the DNA is TGCGCCAGCAGCTTGGAGGGAAACAATAATTCACCCCTCCACTTT. Protein sequence: CASSLEGNNNSPLHF.

This clone was counted many times. The chain carries TRBV10-3 and TRBJ2-1; 9 bases agree with TRBD2. The CDR3 extends over 14 amino acids. CDR1 is ENHRY, CDR2 SYGVKD, per germline. Trimming at V came to 10 bases and at J to 6 bases, leaving 10 bases not matched to a gene. The CDR3 protein is CATGTSQSRNEQFF. The CDR3 bases are TGTGCCACCGGGACTAGCCAATCTCGCAATGAGCAGTTCTTC.

The chain has TRBV20-1 and TRBJ1-4; D uncertain. V was clipped by 0 bases and J by 7 bases, with 15 bases between them. Germline V gene data show CDR1 as DFQATT and CDR2 as SNEGSKA (reference sequence). The CDR3 runs to 15 residues. In nucleotides, the CDR3 is TGCAGTGCTAGAGACTGGGGTCTAGAGGTTGAAAAACTGTTTTTT. This encodes CSARDWGLEVEKLFF.

This chain links TRBV28 with TRBJ1-3; no reliable D call. The V gene's germline CDR1 is MDHEN and CDR2 SYDVKM. Trimming removed 7 bases from V and 0 bases from J, with 10 bases in between. The CDR3 loop spans 14 amino acids. CDR3 DNA sequence: TGTGCCAGCACCGATTGGGCCTCTGGAAACACCATATATTTT. Its translation: CASTDWASGNTIYF.

For this clone: Because it lacks the conserved phenylalanine or tryptophan at the end, this CDR3 is likely a read error. The chain employs TRBV11-2 and TRBJ1-2; D call uncertain. Germline V gene lookup returns CDR1 SGHAT and CDR2 FQNNGV. The CDR3 runs to 15 residues. CDR3 bases: TGTGCCAGCAGCGTAGACTGTCGCCTTAACTATGGCTACACCATC. Its translation is CASSVDCRLNYGYTI.

V usage is TRBV6-1 and J usage is TRBJ1-1; D gene ambiguous. In germline, CDR1 is MNHNS, CDR2 SASEGT. The CDR3 sequence is 13 residues long. Trimming pared 5 bases from V and 2 bases from J, leaving 9 bases between. The CDR3 DNA sequence: TGTGCCAGCAGTCGGGCCTCTAACACTGAAGCTTTCTTT. As protein: CASSRASNTEAFF.

The V call is TRBV11-3, the J call TRBJ2-7; D unresolved. This CDR3 is built from 14 residues. The germline CDR1 and CDR2 sequences are SGHNT and YENEEA. V shed 8 bases and J shed 2 bases, with 16 bases lying between them. The DNA for the CDR3 is TGTGCCAGCTCCCCAGAGGTAGGACCCTACGAGCAGTACTTC. Amino acid sequence: CASSPEVGPYEQYF. Combining the CDR3 with reference TRBV11-3 and TRBJ2-7 gives the whole variable domain EAGVVQSPRYKIIEKKQPVAFWCNPISGHNTLYWYLQNLGQGPELLIRYENEEAVDDSQLPKDRFSAERLKGVDSTLKIQPAELGDSAVYLCASSPEVGPYEQYFGPGTRLTVT.

This clone showed up just once. The V gene is TRBV20-1, the J gene TRBJ1-6, with D unresolved. Trimming took 6 bases from V and 15 from J, leaving 15 bases between them. The CDR3 extends over 11 amino acids. Germline CDR1 DFQATT, CDR2 SNEGSKA (reference sequence). This chain's CDR3 is CSAQFLGFLHF. CDR3 in DNA: TGCAGTGCACAGTTTTTGGGGTTCCTCCACTTT.

This clone was picked up many times. The chain carries TRBV5-4 and TRBJ2-3, with 12 positions matching TRBD2. CDR3 length: 15 amino acids. Germline V gives CDR1 SGHNT, CDR2 YYREEE (reference sequence). With V trimmed by 4 bases and J by 5 bases, 5 bases remained unmatched. CDR3 DNA: TGTGCCAGCAGCCCTAGCGGGAGGGACATAGATACGCAGTATTTT. This codes for CASSPSGRDIDTQYF.

J is TRBJ1-2 and V is TRBV11-3; 10 bases are a match to TRBD1. Germline CDR1 reads SGHNT; CDR2 reads YENEEA. The V and J ends lost 4 bases and 8 bases, in that order; junction bases with no gene match: 10. The CDR3 has 15 residues. CDR3 sequence: CASSYRQGAWEGYTF. CDR3 bases: TGTGCCAGCAGCTACAGACAGGGGGCTTGGGAAGGCTACACCTTC.

This clone has ten or more counts. The chain couples TRBV7-9 to TRBJ1-4; weak D call: TRBD1 (5 bases). The CDR3 contains 14 residues. Germline V gives CDR1 SEHNR, CDR2 FQNEAQ (reference sequence). V was shortened by 1 base and J by 8 bases, with 11 bases between the two germline ends. CDR3: CASSLGGWDEKLFF. The CDR3, as DNA: TGTGCCAGCAGCTTAGGGGGTTGGGACGAAAAACTGTTTTTT.

This chain uses TRBV7-2 with TRBJ1-4; TRBD1 might be the D (5 bases). Looked up from germline, CDR1 is SGHTA and CDR2 is FQGNSA. There are 16 residues in the CDR3. The V gene lost 0 bases and the J gene lost 8 bases, with 16 bases spanning the gap. The CDR3 spells CASSLARGVGIEKLFF. As DNA, the CDR3 is TGTGCCAGCAGCTTAGCGCGGGGGGTGGGCATAGAAAAACTGTTTTTT.

J is TRBJ2-2 and V is TRBV11-2, with 10 bases fitting TRBD2. V was pared by 6 bases and J by 3 bases, with 13 bases of the junction left unmatched. The germline CDR1 and CDR2 sequences are SGHAT and FQNNGV. This CDR3 comprises 18 residues. CDR3 in amino acids: CASSLRLGGLADTGELFF. CDR3 DNA sequence: TGTGCCAGCAGTCTTAGATTAGGAGGACTAGCGGACACCGGGGAGCTGTTTTTT.

Ten or more counts support this clone. This may arise from a read error, as a much more abundant clone is one base away. The chain has TRBV6-2 or TRBV6-3 and TRBJ2-2, with 8 bases identical to TRBD2. This CDR3 comprises 13 residues. CDR1 MNHEY and CDR2 SVGEGT come from the germline V gene. The CDR3 here is CASSPPWSGGLFF. CDR3 coding DNA: TGTGCCAGCAGCCCTCCGTGGAGCGGGGGGCTGTTTTTT.

CDR3 coding DNA: TGCGCCAGCAGCTTGGTATCAGGAGGATACAACGAGCAGTACTTC. It encodes CASSLVSGGYNEQYF. The chain recombines TRBV5-1 with TRBJ2-7; D may be TRBD2 (5 bases). CDR1 and CDR2 (germline): SGHRS, YFSETQ. This CDR3 comprises 15 residues. The ends were cut back, 0 bases at V and 5 bases at J, with 15 bases in the middle.

This clone occurred many times. J is TRBJ2-4 and V is TRBV6-1, with D uncertain. CDR3 length: 13 amino acids. V was cut by 3 bases and J by 0 bases, with 3 bases left in between. Germline-derived CDR1 and CDR2 are MNHNS and SASEGT. The CDR3 nucleotides are TGTGCCAGCAGTGAGCAAGCCAAAAACATTCAGTACTTC. It specifies CASSEQAKNIQYF.

This clone was recorded a few times. The chain joins TRBV6-1 to TRBJ1-1; no firm D call. Trimming shortened V by 6 bases and J by 6 bases, and 8 bases separated the two germline ends. Germline assignment: CDR1 MNHNS and CDR2 SASEGT. The CDR3 is 11 residues long. DNA for the CDR3: TGTGCCAGCAGCCTACTACCTGAAGCTTTCTTT. Its translation is CASSLLPEAFF.